This T cell receptor beta chain came from a study of T cell changes during pregnancy in multiple sclerosis. TCRdb's copy holds only in-frame clones and misses some; the assay was immunoSEQ multiplex PCR. Of approximately 34,000 clones listed, just over 90% were seen once; the top ten hold roughly an eighth. The receptor comes from a female donor with multiple sclerosis, enrolled in a pregnancy study. The sequencing used CD8+ T cells from peripheral blood mononuclear cells, collected in the first trimester of pregnancy.

In DNA form, the CDR3 reads TGTGCCAGCAGTAGGGCGGGAGGGACGTATACGCAGTATTTT. It encodes CASSRAGGTYTQYF. The V gene is TRBV28, the J gene TRBJ2-3; 9 nucleotides line up with TRBD2. This CDR3 is built from 14 residues. From germline, CDR1 is MDHEN and CDR2 SYDVKM. The V gene end was trimmed by 5 bases and the J gene end by 7 bases; junction bases not matched to a gene: 7.